A single sample is the source of the 25 T cell receptor beta chains below, sequenced in a study of T cells after posttransplantation cyclophosphamide. Profiling relied on immunoSEQ multiplex PCR, and the TCRdb table lists in-frame clones only, not all of them. The sample shows approximately 27,000 clones, none of them appearing just once. Sequencing was performed on PBMCs. These receptors were obtained from a man aged 45-65 years in good health, CMV-negative, and a related stem cell transplant donor.

This clone was observed at least ten times. V and J are TRBV7-9 and TRBJ2-3; no clear D. Germline CDR1 and CDR2: SEHNR and FQNEAQ (reference sequence). CDR3 length equals 14 residues. Trimming cost V 1 base and J 1 base, with 6 bases left between them. In DNA form, the CDR3 reads TGTGCCAGCAGCTTAGATCAGGGCACAGATACGCAGTATTTT. This gives the protein CASSLDQGTDTQYF.

This clone was found many times. The V and J genes are TRBV5-4 and TRBJ2-3; TRBD2 aligns across 8 bases. CDR1 is SGHNT and CDR2 is YYREEE in the germline V gene (reference sequence). This CDR3 region has 15 residues. Trimming removed 3 bases from V and 0 bases from J; junction bases left unmatched: 3. The CDR3 here is CASSSGGVSTDTQYF. CDR3 bases: TGTGCCAGCAGCTCGGGGGGGGTCAGCACAGATACGCAGTATTTT.

This clone was recorded at least ten times. The genes are TRBV15 and TRBJ2-2, with D hard to call. The CDR3 has 16 amino acids. The V gene lost 1 base and the J gene lost 0 bases, with 9 bases spanning the gap. Germline V gene sequence: CDR1 LNHNV, CDR2 YYDKDF (reference sequence). CDR3 residues: CATSRVRQANTGELFF. The CDR3 region has the DNA TGTGCCACCAGCAGAGTCAGGCAGGCGAACACCGGGGAGCTGTTTTTT.

This clone was observed a handful of times. The V call is TRBV11-3, the J call TRBJ2-5, with a weak D call TRBD1 (5 bases). CDR1 SGHNT and CDR2 YENEEA come from the germline V gene. Between the trimmed V and J ends, which lost 1 base and 5 bases, there was a span of 11 bases. The CDR3 spans 14 residues. The CDR3 sequence: CASSLGGSSETQYF. Written as DNA, the CDR3 is TGTGCCAGCAGCTTAGGGGGCTCGTCCGAGACCCAGTACTTC. The complete variable domain, with remaining parts taken from reference TRBV11-3 and TRBJ2-5, reads EAGVVQSPRYKIIEKKQPVAFWCNPISGHNTLYWYLQNLGQGPELLIRYENEEAVDDSQLPKDRFSAERLKGVDSTLKIQPAELGDSAVYLCASSLGGSSETQYFGPGTRLLVL.

In its sample, this clone was seen many times. J is TRBJ2-3 and V is TRBV7-3, with 7 bases aligning to TRBD2. Germline values: CDR1 SGHTA, CDR2 FQGTGA. The V gene end was trimmed by 1 base and the J gene end by 2 bases; junction bases not matched to a gene: 9. The CDR3 runs to 17 residues. CDR3 protein: CASSLNGGREITDTQYF. Here the CDR3 DNA reads TGTGCCAGCAGCTTAAATGGAGGGCGGGAGATCACAGATACGCAGTATTTT.

In its sample, this clone was seen many times. This chain's CDR3 is CASSLMGSAGGYEQYF. CDR3 in DNA: TGTGCCAGCAGCTTAATGGGATCCGCAGGGGGTTACGAGCAGTACTTC. The rearrangement uses TRBV7-3 and TRBJ2-7; TRBD1 agrees at 7 bases. Germline values: CDR1 SGHTA, CDR2 FQGTGA. The CDR3 runs to 16 residues. V lost 1 base to trimming and J lost 4 bases; unmatched junction nucleotides: 10.

In its sample, this clone was seen many times. V is TRBV11-3 and J is TRBJ2-1; weak D call: TRBD1 (6 bases). Trimming removed 8 bases from V and 2 bases from J, with 16 bases in between. CDR1 and CDR2 from the germline V gene are SGHNT and YENEEA. This CDR3 is built from 15 residues. The DNA of the CDR3 is TGTGCCAGCGGGCGCGGACAGTTGCCCTACAATGAGCAGTTCTTC. It specifies CASGRGQLPYNEQFF.

This clone was detected many times. The chain carries TRBV15 and TRBJ1-1; no firm D call. Trimming pared 5 bases from V and 5 bases from J, leaving 18 bases between. The CDR3 extends over 15 amino acids. CDR1 is LNHNV and CDR2 is YYDKDF in the germline V gene (reference sequence). CDR3 nucleotides: TGTGCCACCAGCGTTCCGGGAGGGCAAGGGACTGAAGCTTTCTTT. Its translation: CATSVPGGQGTEAFF.

This clone was detected many times. V gene TRBV21-1 combines with J gene TRBJ2-1; TRBD2, the table's D call, was not compared with the DNA. TRBV21-1 is noted as a pseudogene. CDR3 length: 16 residues. CDR3 coding DNA: TGTGCCAGCAGCAAATCCGGGAGCCCACTGTACAATGAGCAGTTCTTC. Amino acids: CASSKSGSPLYNEQFF.

This clone has at least ten counts. The chain uses TRBV7-9 and TRBJ1-2; the match to TRBD1 covers 8 bases. Germline V lookup: CDR1 SEHNR, CDR2 FQNEAQ (reference sequence). V trimming: 5 bases; J trimming: 6 bases; junction bases outside the gene matches: 17. There are 17 residues in the CDR3. The CDR3 is CASSLSGQELLSDGYTF. The CDR3 DNA follows: TGTGCCAGCAGCCTATCGGGACAGGAACTTCTATCGGATGGCTACACCTTC.

This clone was seen many times. The V call is TRBV10-1, the J call TRBJ2-5; TRBD2 is a possible D gene (5 bases). Trimming pared 4 bases from V and 2 bases from J, leaving 14 bases between. Germline CDR1 WNHNN, CDR2 SYGVQD (reference sequence). This CDR3 contains 15 residues. The CDR3 DNA reads TGCGCCAGCAGTGGAGGACGGACTTCACAAGAGACCCAGTACTTC. It specifies CASSGGRTSQETQYF.

This clone has a count of ten or more. The V and J genes are TRBV4-2 and TRBJ2-1, with 12 bases identical to TRBD2. The germline gives CDR1 LGHNA, CDR2 YNFKEQ. The CDR3 is 17 amino acids. V gave up 1 base and J gave up 6 bases; unmatched junction bases: 7. The CDR3: CASSQAGVTSGGNEQFF. CDR3 in DNA: TGTGCCAGCAGCCAAGCGGGGGTGACTAGCGGGGGCAATGAGCAGTTCTTC.

Many counts were recorded for this clone. The rearrangement uses TRBV27 and TRBJ2-7; TRBD2 aligns across 8 bases. The germline V gene has CDR1 MNHEY and CDR2 SMNVEV (reference sequence). Trimming took 5 bases from V and 5 from J; bases not matched to a gene: 8. The CDR3 extends over 14 amino acids. The CDR3 coding sequence is TGTGCCAGCAGTGAATTGTCGGGGGGGAACGAGCAGTACTTC. Translated: CASSELSGGNEQYF.

This clone was detected many times. The rearrangement uses TRBV29-1 and TRBJ2-4; 8 positions match TRBD1. The junction had 7 bases not matched to a gene; V was cut back by 7 bases and J by 5 bases. Germline CDR1 and CDR2: SQVTM and ANQGSEA. This CDR3 is built from 13 residues. The CDR3 coding sequence is TGCAGCGCGTCCGGGACAGGAGAAAACATTCAGTACTTC. It specifies CSASGTGENIQYF.

This clone was counted ten times or more. This sequence joins TRBV5-1 and TRBJ2-2; tentatively, D is TRBD2 (7 bases). This CDR3 comprises 17 residues. Deletions cut 0 bases from V and 3 bases from J, with 15 bases between. CDR1 SGHRS and CDR2 YFSETQ come from the germline V gene. CDR3 amino acids: CASSLGGGSYYTGELFF. CDR3 in DNA: TGCGCCAGCAGCTTGGGCGGGGGCAGCTATTACACCGGGGAGCTGTTTTTT.

This clone occurred many times. CDR3 loop: CASQKGSSYEQYF. In DNA, the CDR3 is TGTGCCAGCCAAAAGGGGTCAAGCTACGAGCAGTACTTC. The V call is TRBV27, the J call TRBJ2-7, with D maybe TRBD1 (5 bases). CDR3 length: 13 amino acids. The V end lost 8 bases, the J end lost 3 bases, and 14 bases lay between the germline ends. Germline-derived CDR1 and CDR2 are MNHEY and SMNVEV (reference sequence).

This clone was detected ten times or more. The rearrangement uses TRBV29-1 and TRBJ2-2, with D maybe TRBD1 (5 bases). Germline CDR1 is SQVTM and CDR2 is ANQGSEA. V was cut by 6 bases and J by 9 bases, with 23 bases left in between. The CDR3 spans 15 residues. The CDR3 region has the DNA TGCAGCGTGTATACAGGAGAAGGTAACAACAGGGAGCTGTTTTTT. As protein: CSVYTGEGNNRELFF.

The sample holds many counts of this clone. The rearrangement uses TRBV27 and TRBJ2-5; weak D call: TRBD2 (5 bases). CDR3 length equals 14 residues. CDR1 and CDR2 (germline): MNHEY, SMNVEV (reference sequence). V lost 5 bases and J lost 5, with 15 bases in between. The chain's CDR3 is CASSPSTRRETQYF. In DNA, the CDR3 is TGTGCCAGCAGTCCTTCGACAAGGAGGGAGACCCAGTACTTC.

This clone was picked up many times. The CDR3 DNA reads as TGTGCCAGTAGTTCAAGACAGGGAAATCAGCCCCAGCATTTT. This encodes CASSSRQGNQPQHF. The V and J genes are TRBV19 and TRBJ1-5; 7 bases are a match to TRBD1. This CDR3 is 14 amino acids long. Germline V gene data show CDR1 as LNHDA and CDR2 as SQIVND (reference sequence). The trim removed 5 bases at V and 4 bases at J, leaving 5 bases unmatched.

This clone appeared many times. V and J are TRBV7-2 and TRBJ1-2; no firm D call. The CDR3 contains 14 residues. Trimming took 2 bases from V and 4 from J, leaving 11 bases between them. The V gene's germline CDR1 is SGHTA and CDR2 FQGNSA. The DNA for the CDR3 is TGTGCCAGCAGCTTAAACAGCGGACTCTATGGCTACACCTTC. Translated: CASSLNSGLYGYTF.

There are many counts of this clone. This chain joins TRBV10-2 and TRBJ1-5; D perhaps matches TRBD1 (5 bases). Germline CDR1 is WSHSY and CDR2 is SAAADI. Between the trimmed V and J ends, which lost 0 bases and 6 bases, there was a span of 6 bases. This CDR3 comprises 13 residues. The CDR3 is CASSESGGQPQHF. CDR3 nucleotides: TGCGCCAGCAGTGAGTCGGGGGGTCAGCCCCAGCATTTT.

This clone was detected ten times or more. The genes are TRBV5-1 and TRBJ2-1; 14 bases are shared with TRBD2. Germline CDR1 is SGHRS and CDR2 is YFSETQ. V dropped 0 bases and J dropped 8; count of bases not matched to a gene: 4. This CDR3 spans 16 amino acids. CDR3 sequence (DNA): TGCGCCAGCAGCTTGGGACTAGCGGGAGGGTACGATGAGCAGTTCTTC. Protein sequence: CASSLGLAGGYDEQFF.

In its sample, this clone was seen many times. V is TRBV28 and J is TRBJ2-4; D not resolved. Germline V gives CDR1 MDHEN, CDR2 SYDVKM. V lost 7 bases, J lost 0 bases, and 10 bases lay in between. The CDR3 spans 14 residues. CDR3 in DNA: TGTGCCAGCATTGCCGGAGAAGCCAAAAACATTCAGTACTTC. It specifies CASIAGEAKNIQYF.

This clone was observed at least ten times. The rearrangement joins TRBV18 to TRBJ2-5, with a weak D call TRBD2 (5 bases). Germline lookup yields CDR1 KGHSH and CDR2 LQKENI. This CDR3 has 13 residues. V was clipped by 8 bases and J by 2 bases, with 12 bases between them. CDR3 protein: CASTNGLQETQYF. The CDR3 bases are TGTGCCAGCACCAACGGACTGCAAGAGACCCAGTACTTC.

The sample holds many counts of this clone. The J gene is TRBJ2-1, the V gene TRBV7-9; D is uncertain. There are 12 residues in the CDR3. Per germline, CDR1 SEHNR and CDR2 FQNEAQ (reference sequence). The V gene lost 7 bases and the J gene lost 3 bases, with 7 bases spanning the gap. CDR3 amino acids: CASTLYYNEQFF. CDR3 bases: TGTGCCAGCACTTTATACTACAATGAGCAGTTCTTC.